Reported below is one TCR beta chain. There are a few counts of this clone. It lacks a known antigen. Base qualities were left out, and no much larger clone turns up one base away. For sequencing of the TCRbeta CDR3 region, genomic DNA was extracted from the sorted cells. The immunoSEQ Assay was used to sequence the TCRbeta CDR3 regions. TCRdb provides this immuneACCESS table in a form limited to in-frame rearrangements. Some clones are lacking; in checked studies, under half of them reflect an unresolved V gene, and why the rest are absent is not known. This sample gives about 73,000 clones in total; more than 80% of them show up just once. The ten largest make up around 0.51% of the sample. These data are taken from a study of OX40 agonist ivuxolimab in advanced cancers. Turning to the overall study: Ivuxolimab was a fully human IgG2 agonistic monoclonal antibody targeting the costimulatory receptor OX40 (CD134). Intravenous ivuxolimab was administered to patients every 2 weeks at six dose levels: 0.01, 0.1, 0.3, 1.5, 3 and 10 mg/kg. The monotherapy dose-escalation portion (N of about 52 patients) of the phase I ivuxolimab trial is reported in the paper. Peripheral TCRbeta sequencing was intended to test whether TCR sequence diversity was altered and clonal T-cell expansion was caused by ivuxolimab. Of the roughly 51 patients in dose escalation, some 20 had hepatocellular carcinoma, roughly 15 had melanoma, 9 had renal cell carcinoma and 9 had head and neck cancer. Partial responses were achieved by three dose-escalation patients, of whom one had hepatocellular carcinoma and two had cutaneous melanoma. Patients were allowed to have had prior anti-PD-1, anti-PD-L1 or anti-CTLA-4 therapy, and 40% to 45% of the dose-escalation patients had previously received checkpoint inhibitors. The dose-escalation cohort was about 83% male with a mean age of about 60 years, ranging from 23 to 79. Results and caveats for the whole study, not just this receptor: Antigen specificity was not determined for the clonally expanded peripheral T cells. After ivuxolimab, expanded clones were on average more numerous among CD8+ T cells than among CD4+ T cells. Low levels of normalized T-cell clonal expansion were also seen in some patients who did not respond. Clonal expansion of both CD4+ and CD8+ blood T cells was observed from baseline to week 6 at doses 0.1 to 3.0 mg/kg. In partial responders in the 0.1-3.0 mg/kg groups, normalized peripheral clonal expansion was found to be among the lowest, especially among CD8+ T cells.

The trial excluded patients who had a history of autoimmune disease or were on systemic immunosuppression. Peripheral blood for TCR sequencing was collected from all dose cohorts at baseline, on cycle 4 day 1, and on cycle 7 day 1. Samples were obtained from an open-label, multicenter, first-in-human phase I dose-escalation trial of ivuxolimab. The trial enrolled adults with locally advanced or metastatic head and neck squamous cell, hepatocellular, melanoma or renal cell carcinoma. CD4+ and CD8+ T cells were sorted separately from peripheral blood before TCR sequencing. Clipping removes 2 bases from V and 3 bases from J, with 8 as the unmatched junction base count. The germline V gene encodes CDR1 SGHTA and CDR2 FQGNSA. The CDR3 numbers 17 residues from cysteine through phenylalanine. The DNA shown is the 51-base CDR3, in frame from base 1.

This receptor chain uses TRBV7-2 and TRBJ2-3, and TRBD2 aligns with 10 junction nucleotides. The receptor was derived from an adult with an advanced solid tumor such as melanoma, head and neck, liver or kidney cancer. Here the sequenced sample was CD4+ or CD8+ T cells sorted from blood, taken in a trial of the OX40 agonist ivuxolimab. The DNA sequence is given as TGTGCCAGCAGCTTATCTTCTAGCGGGAGCGTAACAGATACGCAGTATTTT. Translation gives CASSLSSSGSVTDTQYF.